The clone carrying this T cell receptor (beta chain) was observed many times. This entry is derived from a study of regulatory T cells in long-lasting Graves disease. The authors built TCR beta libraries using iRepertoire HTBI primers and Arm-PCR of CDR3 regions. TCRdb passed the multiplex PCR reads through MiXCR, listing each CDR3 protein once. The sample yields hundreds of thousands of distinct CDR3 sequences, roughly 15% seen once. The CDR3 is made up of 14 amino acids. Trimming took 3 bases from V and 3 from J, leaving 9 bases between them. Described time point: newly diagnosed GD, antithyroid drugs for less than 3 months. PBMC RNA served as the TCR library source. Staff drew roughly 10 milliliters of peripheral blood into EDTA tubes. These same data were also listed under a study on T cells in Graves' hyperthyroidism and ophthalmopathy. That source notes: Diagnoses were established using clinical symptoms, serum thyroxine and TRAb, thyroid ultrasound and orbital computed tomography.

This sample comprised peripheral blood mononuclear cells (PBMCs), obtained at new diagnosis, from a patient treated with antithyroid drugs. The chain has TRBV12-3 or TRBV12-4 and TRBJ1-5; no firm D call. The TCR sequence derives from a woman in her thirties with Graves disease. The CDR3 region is CASSLEAFNQPQHF. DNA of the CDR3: TGTGCCAGCAGTTTGGAGGCGTTCAATCAGCCCCAGCATTTT.